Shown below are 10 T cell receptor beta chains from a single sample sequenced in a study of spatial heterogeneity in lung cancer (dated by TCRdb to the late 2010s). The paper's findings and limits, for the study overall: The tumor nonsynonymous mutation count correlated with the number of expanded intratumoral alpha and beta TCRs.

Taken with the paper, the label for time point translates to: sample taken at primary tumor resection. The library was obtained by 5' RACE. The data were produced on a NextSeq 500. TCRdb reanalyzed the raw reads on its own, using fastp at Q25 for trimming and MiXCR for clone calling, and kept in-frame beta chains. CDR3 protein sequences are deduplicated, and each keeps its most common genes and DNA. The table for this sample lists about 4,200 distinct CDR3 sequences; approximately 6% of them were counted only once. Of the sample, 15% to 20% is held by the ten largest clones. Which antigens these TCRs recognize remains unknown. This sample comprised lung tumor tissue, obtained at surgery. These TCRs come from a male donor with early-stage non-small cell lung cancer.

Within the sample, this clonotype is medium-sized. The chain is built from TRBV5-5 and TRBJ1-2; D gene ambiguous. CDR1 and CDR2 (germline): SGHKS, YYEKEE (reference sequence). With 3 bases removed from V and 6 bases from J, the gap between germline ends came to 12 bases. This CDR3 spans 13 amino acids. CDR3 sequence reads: CASSYDALNGYTF. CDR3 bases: TGTGCCAGCAGCTACGACGCTTTGAATGGCTACACCTTC.

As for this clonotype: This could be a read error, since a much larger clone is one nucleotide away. The CDR3 sequence is CSALCGQGHGELFF. CDR3 coding DNA: TGCAGTGCTCTTTGTGGACAGGGCCACGGGGAGCTGTTTTTT. The chain has TRBV20-1 and TRBJ2-2; 8 nucleotides align to TRBD1. J gave up 7 bases and V 5 bases, and 9 bases lay outside the gene matches. Germline V gives CDR1 DFQATT, CDR2 SNEGSKA (reference sequence). This CDR3 contains 14 residues.

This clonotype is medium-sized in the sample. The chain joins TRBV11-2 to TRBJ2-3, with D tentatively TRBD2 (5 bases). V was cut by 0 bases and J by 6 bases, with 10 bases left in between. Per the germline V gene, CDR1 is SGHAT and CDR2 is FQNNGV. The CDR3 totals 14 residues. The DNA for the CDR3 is TGTGCCAGCAGCTTAGAACTAGTAACCGATACGCAGTATTTT. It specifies CASSLELVTDTQYF.

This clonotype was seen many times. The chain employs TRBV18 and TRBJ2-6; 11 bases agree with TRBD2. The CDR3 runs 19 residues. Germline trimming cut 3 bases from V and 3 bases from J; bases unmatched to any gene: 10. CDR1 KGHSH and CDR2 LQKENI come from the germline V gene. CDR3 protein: CASSPPCSGRACGANVLTF. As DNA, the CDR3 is TGTGCCAGCTCACCGCCCTGTAGCGGGAGGGCCTGTGGGGCCAACGTCCTGACTTTC. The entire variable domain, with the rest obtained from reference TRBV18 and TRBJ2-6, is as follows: NAGVMQNPRHLVRRRGQEARLRCSPMKGHSHVYWYRQLPEEGLKFMVYLQKENIIDESGMPKERFSAEFPKEGPSILRIQQVVRGDSAAYFCASSPPCSGRACGANVLTFGAGSRLTVL.

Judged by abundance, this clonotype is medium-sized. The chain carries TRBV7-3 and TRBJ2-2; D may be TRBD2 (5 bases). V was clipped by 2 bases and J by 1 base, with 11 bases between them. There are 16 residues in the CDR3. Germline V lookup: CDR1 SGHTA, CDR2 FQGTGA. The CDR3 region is CASSLASGMNTGELFF. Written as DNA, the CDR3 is TGTGCCAGCAGCTTAGCAAGCGGAATGAACACCGGGGAGCTGTTTTTT.

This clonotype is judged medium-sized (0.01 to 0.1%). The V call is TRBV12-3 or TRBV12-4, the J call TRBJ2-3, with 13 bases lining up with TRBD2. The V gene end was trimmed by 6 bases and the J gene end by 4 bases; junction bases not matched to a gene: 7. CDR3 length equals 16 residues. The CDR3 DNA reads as TGTGCCAGCAGCTTTACTAGCGGGGGGGCCGCAGATACGCAGTATTTT. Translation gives CASSFTSGGAADTQYF.

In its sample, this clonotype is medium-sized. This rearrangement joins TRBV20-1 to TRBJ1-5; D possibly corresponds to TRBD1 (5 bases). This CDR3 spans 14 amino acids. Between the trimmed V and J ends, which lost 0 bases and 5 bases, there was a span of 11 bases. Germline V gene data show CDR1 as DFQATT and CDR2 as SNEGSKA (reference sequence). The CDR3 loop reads CSARDQGRHQPQHF. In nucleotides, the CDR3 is TGCAGTGCTAGAGATCAGGGTAGGCATCAGCCCCAGCATTTT.

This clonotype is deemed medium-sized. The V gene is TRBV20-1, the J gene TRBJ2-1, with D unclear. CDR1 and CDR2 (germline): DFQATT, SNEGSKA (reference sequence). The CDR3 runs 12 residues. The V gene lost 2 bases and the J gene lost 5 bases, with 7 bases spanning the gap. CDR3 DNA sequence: TGCAGTGCTAGACAGTCGGACAATGAGCAGTTCTTC. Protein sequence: CSARQSDNEQFF.

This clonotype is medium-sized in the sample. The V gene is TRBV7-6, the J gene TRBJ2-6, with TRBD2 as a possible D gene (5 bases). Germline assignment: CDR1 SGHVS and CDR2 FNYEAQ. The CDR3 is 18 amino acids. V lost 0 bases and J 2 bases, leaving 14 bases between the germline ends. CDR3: CASSLAPVTGAGANVLTF. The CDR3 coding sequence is TGTGCCAGCAGCTTAGCGCCAGTAACCGGGGCTGGGGCCAACGTCCTGACTTTC.

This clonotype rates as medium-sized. The DNA for the CDR3 is TGTGCCAGCAGTTCCCTCTACGACTTGACAGGGGAGTTGAAACAGCCCCAGCATTTT. As protein: CASSSLYDLTGELKQPQHF. This chain connects TRBV28 to TRBJ1-5; the match to TRBD1 covers 8 bases. Germline V gene data show CDR1 as MDHEN and CDR2 as SYDVKM. The CDR3 is made up of 19 amino acids. Trimming at V came to 4 bases and at J to 7 bases, leaving 21 bases not matched to a gene.